A single sample gave rise to the 13 T cell receptor beta chains below, sequenced in a study of blood T cells in healthy people across ages. A J-beta primer mix and a sample-barcoded 5' primer were used in a second PCR of roughly 6 to 12 cycles. TCRdb fed the 5' RACE reads into MiXCR, producing one record per CDR3 protein. The repertoire consists of under 2 million distinct CDR3 sequences, with approximately 32% occurring once and the leading ten covering 11%. The sample was blood. These receptors came from a woman in her twenties or thirties in good health.

This clonotype has a single count. The chain recombines TRBV9 with TRBJ1-1; D gene ambiguous. This CDR3 comprises 16 residues. The V end lost 0 bases, the J end lost 4 bases, and 16 bases lay between the germline ends. Germline CDR1 and CDR2: SGDLS and YYNGEE. The CDR3 DNA sequence: TGTGCCAGCAGCGTAGGGACCTCGATAACGGTCACTGAAGCTTTCTTT. Its translation: CASSVGTSITVTEAFF.

There are a few counts of this clonotype. The junction does not match germline at one end; this may be a read error. The CDR3 nucleotides read TGCGCCGGCAGCTTGAGGGCTAGCGCTATGTGGGAGCAGTACTTC. Translated: CAGSLRASAMWEQYF. V is TRBV5-1 and J is TRBJ2-7; D possibly corresponds to TRBD2 (6 bases). Germline CDR1 SGHRS, CDR2 YFSETQ. The CDR3 extends over 15 amino acids.

At least ten counts were recorded for this clonotype. The chain is built from TRBV4-1 and TRBJ2-1; no firm D call. V lost 1 base to trimming and J lost 10 bases, with 14 bases between them. Germline V lookup: CDR1 MGHRA, CDR2 YSYEKL. The CDR3 runs 14 residues. CDR3 in amino acids: CASSQVGGLEEQFF. CDR3 nucleotide sequence: TGCGCCAGCAGCCAAGTCGGTGGGTTAGAAGAGCAGTTCTTC.

As regards this clonotype: An end of the junction does not agree with germline; a read error may underlie this. V is TRBV4-1 and J is TRBJ2-7, with TRBD1 identical over 9 bases. Germline CDR1 MGHRA, CDR2 YSYEKL. CDR3 length: 15 residues. The CDR3 loop reads CAGSPGGTGTYEQYF. The DNA of the CDR3 is TGCGCCGGCAGCCCCGGAGGGACAGGGACCTACGAGCAGTACTTC.

V gene TRBV6-1 combines with J gene TRBJ2-2; 7 bases are a match to TRBD2. This CDR3 comprises 17 residues. V trimming: 4 bases; J trimming: 4 bases; junction bases outside the gene matches: 12. In germline, CDR1 is MNHNS, CDR2 SASEGT. In nucleotides, the CDR3 is TGTGCCAGCAGTGGCTTTCCTAGCGGTGTGAGCACCGGGGAGCTGTTTTTT. It yields the protein CASSGFPSGVSTGELFF.

This chain joins TRBV6-1 and TRBJ1-5; 7 positions match TRBD1. The germline V gene has CDR1 MNHNS and CDR2 SASEGT. Losses at the gene ends were 3 bases for V and 11 bases for J; bases not matched to a gene: 10. This CDR3 contains 14 residues. Here the CDR3 reads CASSEDRPSGAQHF. Written as DNA, the CDR3 is TGTGCCAGCAGTGAGGACAGGCCGTCGGGGGCCCAGCATTTT.

In this sample, this clonotype turned up a few times. The chain carries TRBV20-1 and TRBJ2-7; 13 bases are shared with TRBD2. The V gene's germline CDR1 is DFQATT and CDR2 SNEGSKA (reference sequence). The CDR3 loop spans 16 amino acids. The V gene end was trimmed by 3 bases and the J gene end by 5 bases; junction bases not matched to a gene: 10. The CDR3 DNA reads as TGCAGTGCTAGGGCCCCGGGACTAGCGGGACGCCACGAGCAGTACTTC. Protein product: CSARAPGLAGRHEQYF.

There are a few counts of this clonotype. CDR3 nucleotides: TGTGCCAGCAGTCCCTCGGGACAGGATACTTCACCCCTCCACTTT. This translates into CASSPSGQDTSPLHF. V and J are TRBV28 and TRBJ1-6, with TRBD1 matching 8 bases. Trimming at V came to 5 bases and at J to 9 bases, leaving 9 bases not matched to a gene. Germline CDR1 reads MDHEN; CDR2 reads SYDVKM. CDR3 length: 15 amino acids.

This chain joins TRBV29-1 and TRBJ1-1, with D maybe TRBD1 (6 bases). This CDR3 has 13 amino acids. V lost 3 bases and J 4 bases, leaving 12 bases between the germline ends. CDR1 and CDR2 (germline): SQVTM, ANQGSEA. CDR3 DNA: TGCAGCGTTGATACAGGGCCGGGCACTGAAGCTTTCTTT. Translation: CSVDTGPGTEAFF.

This clonotype was picked up a small number of times. The genes are TRBV12-3 or TRBV12-4 and TRBJ2-1; 11 bases align to TRBD2. The CDR3 length is 15 residues. V was pared by 6 bases and J by 6 bases, with 7 bases of the junction left unmatched. The CDR3 loop reads CASSPSSGRSNEQFF. DNA for the CDR3: TGTGCCAGCAGCCCCTCTAGCGGGAGGAGCAATGAGCAGTTCTTC.

This clonotype occurred a few times. V is TRBV10-3 and J is TRBJ2-1; 10 bases fit TRBD1. The CDR3 contains 16 residues. J lost 3 bases, V lost 5 bases, and 7 bases had no gene match. Germline V CDR1 and CDR2: ENHRY, SYGVKD. In DNA form, the CDR3 reads TGTGCCATCAGTAAAGGGGGACAGGGGCACTACAATGAGCAGTTCTTC. Amino acid sequence: CAISKGGQGHYNEQFF.

This clonotype was observed a few times. The V and J genes are TRBV10-2 and TRBJ2-5, with D maybe TRBD2 (6 bases). The germline V gene has CDR1 WSHSY and CDR2 SAAADI. V lost 2 bases and J 1 base, leaving 17 bases between the germline ends. The CDR3 covers 17 residues. The CDR3 loop reads CASSEESVAAIQETQYF. The CDR3 region has the DNA TGCGCCAGCAGTGAGGAATCCGTAGCGGCCATCCAAGAGACCCAGTACTTC.

The J gene is TRBJ1-1, the V gene TRBV7-3; D is ambiguous. The germline V gene has CDR1 SGHTA and CDR2 FQGTGA. CDR3 length: 13 residues. V was clipped by 5 bases and J by 4 bases, with 11 bases between them. DNA of the CDR3: TGTGCCAGCAGCATACGTGCAAGCACTGAAGCTTTCTTT. Amino acids: CASSIRASTEAFF.